A single T cell receptor beta chain is shown here with its context. Its cognate antigen has yet to be identified. With the read ending 3 residues before the CDR3 end, the germline J gene is used to fill in that end. Every participant had a single incident cervical HPV16 infection, and women with prevalent HPV16 infections were excluded. Cervical HPV DNA was detected by MY09/MY11 PCR and genotyped by dot-blot hybridization. Around 15 mL of heparinized blood were centrifuged, and the buffy coat was split into aliquots, frozen at -30 degrees C, and then kept at -80 degrees C. Genomic DNA was extracted from buffy coat specimens using QIAGEN kits. The immunoSEQ assay used multiplex PCR to amplify TCR beta CDR3 regions from an average of approximately 1,100 ng of genomic DNA per sample. To correct primer bias, the assay used a complete synthetic TCR repertoire to set an amplification baseline. The amplicons were sequenced on the Illumina platform. The authors' analysis ran thus. Sequence errors were corrected by clustering with frequency ratios and a modified nearest-neighbor algorithm, and the sequences were then analyzed in the immunoSEQ Analyzer using IMGT gene definitions. TCR richness and evenness were averaged over 20 rarefaction repeats at each rarefaction depth, excluding samples with fewer sequences than the depth. Relative abundances of V, D and J genes were compared between groups using Wilcoxon rank sum tests, with FDR correction applied. Blinded duplicates gave an intraclass correlation of over 90% for TCR richness and an average of 76.4% across over 65 gene segments. The clones in this table, taken by TCRdb from immuneACCESS, are in-frame only. Not every clone is retained; where verified, under half of the shortfall comes from an unresolved V gene, and the cause of the rest is unknown. The V and J calls and clone size come from that table; D and trimming were worked out from the DNA. The sample table records 22,000 or so clones. The top ten clonotypes cover 8% to 10% of the sample.

CDR1 and CDR2 (SQVTM, ANQGSEA) derive from the germline V gene. Counted from cysteine to phenylalanine, this CDR3 has 13 amino acids. Sequencing covers 30 bases of the CDR3, shown here with the frame starting at base 1. V sheds 4 bases and J sheds 2 bases, leaving 11 bases between their ends. The data belong to a study of T cells in women clearing cervical HPV infection (dated by TCRdb to 2016 to 2019). Regarding the complete study: The cases were fewer than 30 women with histologically confirmed HPV16-related CIN3 or worse, and 2 of these cases were invasive cancers. Controls were approximately 25 women whose single incident HPV16 infection cleared within 12 months without precancer or cancer developing. Blood from cases was collected at the visit where the lesion was first found, while blood from controls was collected once the infection could no longer be detected. Among cases, blood sampling occurred a median of about 150 days after lesion detection, with an interquartile range of about 80 to 200 days. Because only a few women had HLA typing data, the possibility that HLA type acted as a confounder could not be ruled out. This exploratory proof-of-principle case-control study, nested within the Guanacaste HPV Natural History Study in Costa Rica, compared TCR repertoires among women with different cervical HPV16 outcomes. Cases and controls were matched on year of sample collection and on age within five years. A median age of roughly 33 years was observed in cases versus 38 to 40 in controls, and no significant differences in baseline characteristics were found. The parent cohort enrolled 8,500 to 11,000 women aged 18 or older in Guanacaste, Costa Rica, during about 1992 to 1994 and followed them for approximately 7 years. As quality controls, five blinded duplicates were added to each group, bringing the total to about 60 samples made up of 50 participants and about 10 replicates. Points the paper makes about the study in general: Because T-cell numbers per sample were unknown, differences in richness could reflect varying T-cell content rather than repertoire biology. Cases had lower TRBV6-7 relative abundance than controls (0.11% versus 0.16%; Bonferroni P = 0.0008). CIN3+ cases had significantly higher TCR repertoire richness than controls across sequencing depths, but evenness did not differ between the groups. The cross-sectional design could not show whether associations preceded infection or resulted from it; effector/memory subsets and HPV-specific T cells were not isolated. Cases were distinguished from controls with an estimated AUC of approximately 0.8 by random forest classifiers combining richness and V gene abundances.

The clonotype originates from a woman aged 18 to 75 with a cervical HPV16 infection that either progressed to CIN3+ or cleared (not recorded which). Rearrangement joined TRBV29-1 to TRBJ1-2, with the D gene not confidently named. The sequencing input was blood buffy coat. The sequenced CDR3 bases are TGCAGCGTTGCGGCTGGGCCCAACTATGGC. This yields the protein CSVAAGPNYG. The entire CDR3 protein reads CSVAAGPNYGYTF.